The 25 T cell receptor beta chains presented below share a single source sample, sequenced in a study of long-term antiretroviral therapy in people with HIV. The immunoSEQ assay was v3.0, run at survey level. Data came from immunoSEQ multiplex PCR; TCRdb stores just in-frame clones and leaves some out. The data contain about 26,000 clones, approximately 86% of them seen just once; the ten biggest clones take up around 4.8%. The sample consisted of unsorted PBMCs, taken around 2.6 years after starting antiretroviral therapy. These receptors all stem from a man aged 40-55 years with HIV.

The CDR3 DNA is TGTGCCAGCAGCTTAGATGGATCGTTCACAGATACGCAGTATTTT. It yields the protein CASSLDGSFTDTQYF. This rearrangement joins TRBV7-2 to TRBJ2-3; D remains ambiguous. Germline V gene data show CDR1 as SGHTA and CDR2 as FQGNSA. CDR3 length: 15 amino acids. Between the trimmed V and J ends, which lost 1 base and 2 bases, there was a span of 10 bases.

The chain carries TRBV7-3 and TRBJ1-1, with D possibly being TRBD1 (6 bases). Germline CDR1 is SGHTA and CDR2 is FQGTGA. The CDR3 length is 14 residues. The V end was cut by 4 bases, the J end by 7 bases, with 16 bases between. Here the CDR3 reads CASSSRESGDEAFF. The CDR3 DNA sequence: TGTGCCAGCAGCTCTCGGGAGTCAGGGGATGAAGCTTTCTTT.

The gene calls are TRBV5-1 and TRBJ2-5, with 16 positions matching TRBD2. The length of the CDR3 is 17 residues. The trim removed 3 bases at V and 5 bases at J, leaving 7 bases unmatched. Germline loops: CDR1 SGHRS, CDR2 YFSETQ. The CDR3 region is CASSWGLAGGQEETQYF. CDR3 DNA: TGCGCCAGCAGCTGGGGACTAGCGGGGGGGCAGGAGGAGACCCAGTACTTC. Variable domain in full (rest from reference TRBV5-1 and TRBJ2-5): KAGVTQTPRYLIKTRGQQVTLSCSPISGHRSVSWYQQTPGQGLQFLFEYFSETQRNKGNFPGRFSGRQFSNSRSEMNVSTLELGDSALYLCASSWGLAGGQEETQYFGPGTRLLVL.

The chain uses TRBV27 and TRBJ1-5, with D perhaps TRBD1 (5 bases). This CDR3 spans 14 amino acids. V gave up 6 bases and J gave up 0 bases, with 9 bases separating them. Germline V gene lookup returns CDR1 MNHEY and CDR2 SMNVEV (reference sequence). The CDR3 here is CASSGGYSNQPQHF. The CDR3 coding sequence is TGTGCCAGCAGCGGGGGGTATAGCAATCAGCCCCAGCATTTT.

The gene calls are TRBV7-8 and TRBJ2-7; a possible D gene is TRBD2 (6 bases). Between the trimmed V and J ends, which lost 5 bases and 3 bases, there was a span of 14 bases. CDR1 is SGHVS, CDR2 FQNEAQ, per germline. The CDR3 covers 14 residues. The chain's CDR3 is CASSPPGDFYEQYF. The DNA of the CDR3 is TGTGCCAGCAGCCCCCCGGGGGACTTCTACGAGCAGTACTTC.

The V call is TRBV5-1, the J call TRBJ2-7, with D hard to call. This CDR3 contains 13 residues. The germline V gene encodes CDR1 SGHRS and CDR2 YFSETQ. The V and J ends lost 0 bases and 0 bases respectively, with 4 bases between them. DNA for the CDR3: TGCGCCAGCAGCTTGGGCAGCTCCTACGAGCAGTACTTC. Amino acids: CASSLGSSYEQYF.

V usage is TRBV29-1 and J usage is TRBJ1-2; 8 bases agree with TRBD1. Trimming removed 4 bases from V and 5 bases from J; junction bases left unmatched: 9. Germline V gene sequence: CDR1 SQVTM, CDR2 ANQGSEA. The CDR3 contains 14 residues. The CDR3 is CSVAPGGQGYGYTF. The CDR3 region has the DNA TGCAGCGTTGCCCCTGGCGGACAGGGATATGGCTACACCTTC.

This clone was counted between two and nine times. This sequence joins TRBV9 and TRBJ2-2, with 11 positions matching TRBD2. With V trimmed by 0 bases and J by 6 bases, 4 bases remained unmatched. Germline CDR1 SGDLS, CDR2 YYNGEE. This CDR3 has 16 residues. CDR3 region: CASSVVLAGGPGELFF. The CDR3 DNA is TGTGCCAGCAGCGTAGTTTTAGCGGGAGGGCCCGGGGAGCTGTTTTTT.

This chain uses TRBV5-4 with TRBJ2-5, with 10 bases matching TRBD2. J lost 5 bases, V lost 7 bases, and 17 bases had no gene match. Germline loops: CDR1 SGHNT, CDR2 YYREEE (reference sequence). This CDR3 has 17 residues. CDR3: CASRAAGERGGGETQYF. The DNA for the CDR3 is TGTGCCAGCCGAGCAGCAGGGGAGCGGGGGGGCGGGGAGACCCAGTACTTC. The entire variable domain, with the rest obtained from reference TRBV5-4 and TRBJ2-5, is as follows: ETGVTQSPTHLIKTRGQQVTLRCSSQSGHNTVSWYQQALGQGPQFIFQYYREEENGRGNFPPRFSGLQFPNYSSELNVNALELDDSALYLCASRAAGERGGGETQYFGPGTRLLVL.

The chain uses TRBV7-2 and TRBJ2-1; TRBD1 matches 8 bases. V lost 6 bases, J lost 6 bases, and 10 bases stayed unmatched. Germline lookup yields CDR1 SGHTA and CDR2 FQGNSA. CDR3 length: 15 residues. In nucleotides, the CDR3 is TGTGCCAGCAGTGACCGGACAGGGAGTATCAATGAGCAGTTCTTC. Residues: CASSDRTGSINEQFF.

V usage is TRBV29-1 and J usage is TRBJ1-1; D possibly corresponds to TRBD1 (6 bases). The CDR3 runs 13 residues. Trimming shortened V by 2 bases and J by 3 bases, and 10 bases separated the two germline ends. CDR1 SQVTM and CDR2 ANQGSEA come from the germline V gene. This CDR3 reads CSVERSGDTEAFF. CDR3 DNA: TGCAGCGTTGAAAGATCAGGGGACACTGAAGCTTTCTTT. Combining the CDR3 with reference TRBV29-1 and TRBJ1-1 gives the whole variable domain SAVISQKPSRDICQRGTSLTIQCQVDSQVTMMFWYRQQPGQSLTLIATANQGSEATYESGFVIDKFPISRPNLTFSTLTVSNMSPEDSSIYLCSVERSGDTEAFFGQGTRLTVV.

The chain employs TRBV18 and TRBJ2-1; 9 bases are shared with TRBD2. Germline-derived CDR1 and CDR2 are KGHSH and LQKENI. V lost 3 bases, J lost 7 bases, and 10 bases stayed unmatched. This CDR3 is 16 amino acids long. DNA for the CDR3: TGTGCCAGCTCACCTTCAGGACTAGCGACGGGGAATGAGCAGTTCTTC. Translating it yields CASSPSGLATGNEQFF. The entire variable domain, with the rest obtained from reference TRBV18 and TRBJ2-1, is as follows: NAGVMQNPRHLVRRRGQEARLRCSPMKGHSHVYWYRQLPEEGLKFMVYLQKENIIDESGMPKERFSAEFPKEGPSILRIQQVVRGDSAAYFCASSPSGLATGNEQFFGPGTRLTVL.

The CDR3 is CASSPSRDIYSYNEQFF. The DNA for the CDR3 is TGTGCCAGTAGTCCATCCAGGGACATTTACTCCTACAATGAGCAGTTCTTC. V usage is TRBV19 and J usage is TRBJ2-1, with D possibly matching TRBD1 (6 bases). Deletions cut 5 bases from V and 0 bases from J, with 17 bases between. Germline V lookup: CDR1 LNHDA, CDR2 SQIVND (reference sequence). This CDR3 spans 17 amino acids.

The chain links TRBV5-4 to TRBJ1-1; D possibly corresponds to TRBD1 (6 bases). CDR3 length equals 14 residues. Germline CDR1 SGHNT, CDR2 YYREEE (reference sequence). V lost 2 bases, J lost 3 bases, and 11 bases lay in between. The CDR3 region is CASSFGGGDTEAFF. In DNA, the CDR3 is TGTGCCAGCAGCTTTGGAGGGGGTGACACTGAAGCTTTCTTT. Complete variable domain (other parts from reference TRBV5-4 and TRBJ1-1): ETGVTQSPTHLIKTRGQQVTLRCSSQSGHNTVSWYQQALGQGPQFIFQYYREEENGRGNFPPRFSGLQFPNYSSELNVNALELDDSALYLCASSFGGGDTEAFFGQGTRLTVV.

This rearrangement joins TRBV28 to TRBJ1-2; D is unclear. Germline CDR1 is MDHEN and CDR2 is SYDVKM. CDR3 length equals 14 residues. V lost 6 bases, J lost 2 bases, and 13 bases lay in between. In DNA, the CDR3 is TGTGCCAGCAGCCCAACCCCACCCAACTATGGCTACACCTTC. This sequence encodes CASSPTPPNYGYTF.

The chain joins TRBV7-8 to TRBJ2-7; 8 bases line up with TRBD1. The trim removed 5 bases at V and 4 bases at J, leaving 10 bases unmatched. Germline CDR1 and CDR2: SGHVS and FQNEAQ. CDR3 length: 15 residues. DNA for the CDR3: TGTGCCAGCAGCCCACTTTTCGGACAGGGTTACGAGCAGTACTTC. Translated, it gives CASSPLFGQGYEQYF.

This clone has more than one count but fewer than ten. This chain links TRBV5-1 with TRBJ1-5, with D unclear. V lost 0 bases and J lost 9, with 10 bases in between. This CDR3 is 13 amino acids long. CDR1 and CDR2 from the germline V gene are SGHRS and YFSETQ. CDR3 nucleotide sequence: TGCGCCAGCAGCTTGGGCGGGTTTACGCCCCAGCATTTT. The encoded protein is CASSLGGFTPQHF.

The gene calls are TRBV12-1 and TRBJ2-2; TRBD1 is taken as the D call from the table, unchecked against the DNA. TRBV12-1 constitutes a pseudogene. The CDR3 covers 18 residues. CDR3 sequence: CASSMCLDRQGGTGELFF. As DNA, the CDR3 is TGTGCCAGCAGCATGTGCCTTGATCGACAGGGCGGCACCGGGGAGCTGTTTTTT.

V gene TRBV5-4 combines with J gene TRBJ2-3; 7 positions agree with TRBD2. The CDR3 sequence is 14 residues long. Per the germline V gene, CDR1 is SGHNT and CDR2 is YYREEE (reference sequence). With V trimmed by 0 bases and J by 5 bases, 3 bases remained unmatched. The CDR3 spells CASSLGLAQDTQYF. In DNA form, the CDR3 reads TGTGCCAGCAGCTTGGGACTAGCACAAGATACGCAGTATTTT.

In its sample, this clone was seen once. The gene calls are TRBV6-4 and TRBJ2-1; a weak D match, TRBD2 (6 bases). This CDR3 comprises 13 residues. Germline loops: CDR1 MRHNA, CDR2 SNTAGT. V shed 8 bases and J shed 6 bases, with 14 bases lying between them. The CDR3 loop is CASGEEPFNEQFF. The CDR3 DNA is TGTGCCAGCGGGGAGGAGCCCTTCAATGAGCAGTTCTTC.

V and J are TRBV20-1 and TRBJ1-1; D not certain. V was clipped by 6 bases and J by 4 bases, with 9 bases between them. The CDR3 length is 11 residues. Germline loops: CDR1 DFQATT, CDR2 SNEGSKA (reference sequence). DNA for the CDR3: TGCAGTGCCACTGAGGGCACTGAAGCTTTCTTT. This gives the protein CSATEGTEAFF.

J is TRBJ2-3 and V is TRBV10-1; no clear D gene. CDR3 length: 15 amino acids. Germline assignment: CDR1 WNHNN and CDR2 SYGVQD (reference sequence). The V end lost 3 bases, the J end lost 0 bases, and 10 bases lay between the germline ends. CDR3 in amino acids: CASSDSAVSTDTQYF. The CDR3 DNA is TGCGCCAGCAGTGATTCTGCCGTGAGCACAGATACGCAGTATTTT.

This chain links TRBV7-2 with TRBJ2-2; D gene uncertain. Germline-derived CDR1 and CDR2 are SGHTA and FQGNSA. The CDR3 loop spans 17 amino acids. With 1 base removed from V and 1 base from J, the gap between germline ends came to 13 bases. This CDR3 is CASSLVSGKKNTGELFF. The CDR3 DNA follows: TGTGCCAGCAGCTTAGTGTCTGGGAAAAAGAACACCGGGGAGCTGTTTTTT.

The table lists this clone with a few counts. This chain uses TRBV7-8 with TRBJ1-2; tentatively, D is TRBD1 (5 bases). V was pared by 5 bases and J by 2 bases, with 12 bases between. This CDR3 comprises 14 residues. CDR1 SGHVS and CDR2 FQNEAQ come from the germline V gene. In nucleotides, the CDR3 is TGTGCCAGCAGCCACGTCGGGGGGAACTATGGCTACACCTTC. It codes for CASSHVGGNYGYTF.

This chain connects TRBV10-3 to TRBJ1-2, with TRBD1 identical over 11 bases. This CDR3 is 15 amino acids long. The germline CDR1 and CDR2 sequences are ENHRY and SYGVKD. V gave up 9 bases and J gave up 2 bases; unmatched junction bases: 8. The CDR3 loop is CAIPGQGAQNYGYTF. The CDR3 DNA follows: TGTGCCATTCCTGGACAGGGGGCCCAAAACTATGGCTACACCTTC.